Listed below are T cell receptor beta chains from one sample, sequenced in a study of T cell repertoires in cytomegalovirus infection. Via MiXCR, TCRdb re-called the reads, giving one row per CDR3 protein. This table holds approximately 600,000 distinct CDR3 sequences, just under 40% found once. No antigen has been assigned to these receptors. The sample consisted of cultured PBMCs, taken from culture after CMV antigen stimulation. Every receptor here comes from a human donor in good health (CMV status not recorded). Some clones in this sample may be carry-over from other donors' samples. Each CDR3 is given without its conserved first and last residue.

TRBV28,ASSWTRSEGSYGYT
TRBV20-1,SARPTGVDYGYT
TRBV20-1,SATTDSNSPLH
TRBV6-2/TRBV6-3,ASSYGTGLNIQY
TRBV11-2,ASSFNRGKETQY
TRBV24-1,ATRGLADTQY
TRBV6-6,ASSYLGRVDSNQPQH
TRBV7-2,ASTSLSLSDEQY
TRBV20-1,SARDLGQGVLGYT
TRBV7-2,ASSLKTGGPGELF
TRBV6-6,ASRPTGQSNEKLF
TRBV7-2,ASSPPDRVDGYT
TRBV20-1,SARDNRGPYEQY
TRBV27,ASSLARAGEAF
TRBV7-8,ASSLGILNSGANVLT
TRBV18,ASSPMVVVQNIQY
TRBV7-4,ASSAQRAKNIQY
TRBV7-8,ASSPSPGQGPYEQY
TRBV6-2/TRBV6-3,ASSYGLAGSNTGELF
TRBV11-1,ASSPPTQGNEQF
TRBV7-2,ASSLPYRLGYGYT
TRBV10-2,ASSRAGLFNEQF
TRBV13,ASSLGQGRYSPLH
TRBV7-2,ASSLAEFSDEQY
TRBV19,ASSIPGQGNTEAF
TRBV7-2,ASSLSLAQRLDTQY
TRBV4-3,ASSQVGSGNEQF
TRBV20-1,SARDPTGTRYNEQF
TRBV6-5,ASSYSPVGRKH
TRBV5-3,ASSKGQLENIQY
TRBV2,ASSWTVEETQY
TRBV7-9,ASSLAAGQAEKLF
TRBV6-6,ASKTQGSSYEQY
TRBV4-1,ASSQVAIATDTQY
TRBV20-1,SARITFNNSPLH
TRBV7-8,ASSLVGEMVTADT
TRBV7-8,ASSFTGSNEQY
TRBV19,ASRAAGLHTGELF
TRBV30,AWSVRGYQPQH
TRBV7-2,ASSLEGPNTGELF
TRBV7-6,ASVQDRNTEAF
TRBV7-2,ASSLATGTEAF
TRBV7-9,ASSSLYRAAEAF